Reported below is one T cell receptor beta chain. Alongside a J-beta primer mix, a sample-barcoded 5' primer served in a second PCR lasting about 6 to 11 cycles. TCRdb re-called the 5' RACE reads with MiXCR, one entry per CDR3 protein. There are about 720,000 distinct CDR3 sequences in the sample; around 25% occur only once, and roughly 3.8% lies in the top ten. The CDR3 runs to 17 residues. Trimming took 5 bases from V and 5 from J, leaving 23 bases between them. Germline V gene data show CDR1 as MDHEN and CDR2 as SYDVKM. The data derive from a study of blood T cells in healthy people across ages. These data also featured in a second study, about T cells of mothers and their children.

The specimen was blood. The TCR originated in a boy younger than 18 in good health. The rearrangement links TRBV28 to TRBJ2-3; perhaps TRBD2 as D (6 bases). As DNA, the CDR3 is TGTGCCAGCAGTGGAAGGTGGCCGGGACTCTTCGTAGATACGCAGTATTTT. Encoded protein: CASSGRWPGLFVDTQYF.